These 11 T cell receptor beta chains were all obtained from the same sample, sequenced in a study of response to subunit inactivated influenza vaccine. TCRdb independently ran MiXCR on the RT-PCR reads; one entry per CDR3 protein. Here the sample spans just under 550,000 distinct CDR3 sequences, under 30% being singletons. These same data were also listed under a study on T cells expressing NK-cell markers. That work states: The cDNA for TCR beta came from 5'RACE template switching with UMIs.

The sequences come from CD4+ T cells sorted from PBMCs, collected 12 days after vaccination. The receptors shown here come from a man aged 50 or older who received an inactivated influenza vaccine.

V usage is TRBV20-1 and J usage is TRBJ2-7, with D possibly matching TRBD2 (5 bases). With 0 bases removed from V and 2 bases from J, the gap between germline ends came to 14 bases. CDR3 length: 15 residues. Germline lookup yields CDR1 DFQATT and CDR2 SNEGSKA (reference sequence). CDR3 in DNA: TGCAGTGCTAGAGATATCAGGACTCGCCCCTACGAGCAGTACTTC. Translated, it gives CSARDIRTRPYEQYF.

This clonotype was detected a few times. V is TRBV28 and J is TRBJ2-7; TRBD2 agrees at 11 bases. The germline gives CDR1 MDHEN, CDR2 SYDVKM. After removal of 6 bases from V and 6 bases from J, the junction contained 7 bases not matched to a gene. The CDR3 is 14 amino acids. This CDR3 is CASRMTSGMGEQYF. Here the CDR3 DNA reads TGTGCCAGCAGGATGACTAGCGGGATGGGCGAGCAGTACTTC.

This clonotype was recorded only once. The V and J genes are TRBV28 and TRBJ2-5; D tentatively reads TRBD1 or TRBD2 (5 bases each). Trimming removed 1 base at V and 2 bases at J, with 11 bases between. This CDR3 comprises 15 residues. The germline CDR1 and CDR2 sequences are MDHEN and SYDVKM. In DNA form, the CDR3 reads TGTGCCAGCAGTTTATCAGGGACCTCTCAAGAGACCCAGTACTTC. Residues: CASSLSGTSQETQYF.

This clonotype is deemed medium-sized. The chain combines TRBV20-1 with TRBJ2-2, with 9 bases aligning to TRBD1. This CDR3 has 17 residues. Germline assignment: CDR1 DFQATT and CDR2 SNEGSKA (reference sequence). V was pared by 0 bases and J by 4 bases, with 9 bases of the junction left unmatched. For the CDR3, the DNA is TGCAGTGCTAGAGAGGACAGGGGCTCAGAAGTCACCGGGGAGCTGTTTTTT. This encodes CSAREDRGSEVTGELFF.

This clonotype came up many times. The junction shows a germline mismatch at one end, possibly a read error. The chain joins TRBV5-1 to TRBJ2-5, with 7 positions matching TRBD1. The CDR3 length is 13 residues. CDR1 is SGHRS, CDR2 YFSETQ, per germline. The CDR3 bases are TGTGCTAGCAGCCTGGCCAGGGGGGAGACCCAGTACTTC. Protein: CASSLARGETQYF.

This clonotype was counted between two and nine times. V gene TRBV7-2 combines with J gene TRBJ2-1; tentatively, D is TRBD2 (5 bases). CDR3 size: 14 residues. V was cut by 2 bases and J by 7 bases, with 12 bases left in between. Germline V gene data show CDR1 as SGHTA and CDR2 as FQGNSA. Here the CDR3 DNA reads TGTGCCAGCAGCTTAAGGTATGAGGGAAATGAGCAGTTCTTC. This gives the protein CASSLRYEGNEQFF.

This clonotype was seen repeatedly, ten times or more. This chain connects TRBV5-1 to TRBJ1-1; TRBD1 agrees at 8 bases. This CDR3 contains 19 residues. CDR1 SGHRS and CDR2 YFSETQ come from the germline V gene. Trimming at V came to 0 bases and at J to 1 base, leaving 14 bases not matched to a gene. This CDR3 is CASSLVTGTGTKPNTEAFF. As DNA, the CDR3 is TGCGCCAGCAGCTTGGTGACGGGGACAGGAACCAAACCGAACACTGAAGCTTTCTTT. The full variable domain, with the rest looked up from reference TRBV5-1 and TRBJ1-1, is KAGVTQTPRYLIKTRGQQVTLSCSPISGHRSVSWYQQTPGQGLQFLFEYFSETQRNKGNFPGRFSGRQFSNSRSEMNVSTLELGDSALYLCASSLVTGTGTKPNTEAFFGQGTRLTVV.

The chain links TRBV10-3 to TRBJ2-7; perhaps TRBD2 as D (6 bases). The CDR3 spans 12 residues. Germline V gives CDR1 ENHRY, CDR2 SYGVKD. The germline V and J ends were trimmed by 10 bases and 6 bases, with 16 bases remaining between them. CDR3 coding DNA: TGTGCCACCCGCGGGACCCCGAGCGAGCAGTACTTC. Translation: CATRGTPSEQYF.

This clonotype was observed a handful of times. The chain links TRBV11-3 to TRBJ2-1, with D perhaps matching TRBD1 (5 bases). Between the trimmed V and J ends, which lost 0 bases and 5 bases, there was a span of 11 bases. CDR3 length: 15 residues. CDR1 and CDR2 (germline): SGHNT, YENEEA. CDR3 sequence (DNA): TGTGCCAGCAGCTTAGATCAGGGTGAGGACAATGAGCAGTTCTTC. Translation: CASSLDQGEDNEQFF. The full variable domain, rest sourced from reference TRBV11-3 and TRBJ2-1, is EAGVVQSPRYKIIEKKQPVAFWCNPISGHNTLYWYLQNLGQGPELLIRYENEEAVDDSQLPKDRFSAERLKGVDSTLKIQPAELGDSAVYLCASSLDQGEDNEQFFGPGTRLTVL.

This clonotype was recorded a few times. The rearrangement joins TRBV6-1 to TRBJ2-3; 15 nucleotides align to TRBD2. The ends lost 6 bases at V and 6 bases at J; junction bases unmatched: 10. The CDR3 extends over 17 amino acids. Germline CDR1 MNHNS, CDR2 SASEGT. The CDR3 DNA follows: TGTGCCAGCAGAATGGGGACTAGCGGGAGGAGAGGGGATACGCAGTATTTT. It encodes CASRMGTSGRRGDTQYF.

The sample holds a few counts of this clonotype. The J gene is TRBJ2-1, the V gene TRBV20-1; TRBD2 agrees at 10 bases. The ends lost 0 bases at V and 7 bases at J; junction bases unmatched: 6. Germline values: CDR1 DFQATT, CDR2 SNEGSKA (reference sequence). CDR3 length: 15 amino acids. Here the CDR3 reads CSARDLAGVLNEQFF. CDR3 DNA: TGCAGTGCTAGAGACCTAGCGGGAGTACTTAATGAGCAGTTCTTC.